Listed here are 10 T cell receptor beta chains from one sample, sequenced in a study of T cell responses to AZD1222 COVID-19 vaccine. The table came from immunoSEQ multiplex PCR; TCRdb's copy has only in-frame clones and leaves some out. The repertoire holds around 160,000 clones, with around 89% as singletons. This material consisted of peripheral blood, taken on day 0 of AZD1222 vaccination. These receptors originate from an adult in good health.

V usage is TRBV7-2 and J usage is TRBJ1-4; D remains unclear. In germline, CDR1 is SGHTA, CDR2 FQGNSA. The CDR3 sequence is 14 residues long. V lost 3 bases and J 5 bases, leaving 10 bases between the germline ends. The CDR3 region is CASSFRGPNEKLFF. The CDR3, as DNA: TGTGCCAGCAGCTTCAGAGGGCCCAATGAAAAACTGTTTTTT. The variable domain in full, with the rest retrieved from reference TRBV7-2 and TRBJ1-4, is GAGVSQSPSNKVTEKGKDVELRCDPISGHTALYWYRQSLGQGLEFLIYFQGNSAPDKSGLPSDRFSAERTGGSVSTLTIQRTQQEDSAVYLCASSFRGPNEKLFFGSGTQLSVL.

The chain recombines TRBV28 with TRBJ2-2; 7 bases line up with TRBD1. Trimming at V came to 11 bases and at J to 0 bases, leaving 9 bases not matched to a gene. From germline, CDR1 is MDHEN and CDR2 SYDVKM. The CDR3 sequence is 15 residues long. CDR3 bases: TGTGCCGGGGGTAGGGACAGTTCGAACACCGGGGAGCTGTTTTTT. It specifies CAGGRDSSNTGELFF.

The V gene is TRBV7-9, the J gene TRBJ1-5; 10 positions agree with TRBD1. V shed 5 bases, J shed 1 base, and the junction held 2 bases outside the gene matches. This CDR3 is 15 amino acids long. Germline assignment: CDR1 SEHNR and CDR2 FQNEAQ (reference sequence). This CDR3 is CASSRGQGSNQPQHF. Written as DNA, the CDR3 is TGTGCCAGCAGCAGGGGACAGGGGAGCAATCAGCCCCAGCATTTT.

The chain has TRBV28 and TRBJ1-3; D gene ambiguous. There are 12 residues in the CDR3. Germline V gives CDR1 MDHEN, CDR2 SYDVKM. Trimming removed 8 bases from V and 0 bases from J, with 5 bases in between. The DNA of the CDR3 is TGTGCCAGCGGACTCTCTGGAAACACCATATATTTT. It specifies CASGLSGNTIYF.

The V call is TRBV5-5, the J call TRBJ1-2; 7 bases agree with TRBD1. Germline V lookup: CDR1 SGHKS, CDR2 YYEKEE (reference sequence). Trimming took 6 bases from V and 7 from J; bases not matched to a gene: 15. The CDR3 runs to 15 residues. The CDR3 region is CASILGRTGGLGYTF. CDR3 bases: TGTGCCAGCATCCTAGGAAGGACAGGAGGACTTGGCTACACCTTC.

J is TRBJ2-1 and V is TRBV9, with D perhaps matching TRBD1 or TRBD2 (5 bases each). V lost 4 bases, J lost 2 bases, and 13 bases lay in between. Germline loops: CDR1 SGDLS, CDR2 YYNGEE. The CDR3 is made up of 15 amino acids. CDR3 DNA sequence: TGTGCCAGCAGCCACTCAGGGAGCGCCTACAATGAGCAGTTCTTC. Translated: CASSHSGSAYNEQFF. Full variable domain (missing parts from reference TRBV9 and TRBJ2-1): DSGVTQTPKHLITATGQRVTLRCSPRSGDLSVYWYQQSLDQGLQFLIQYYNGEERAKGNILERFSAQQFPDLHSELNLSSLELGDSALYFCASSHSGSAYNEQFFGPGTRLTVL.

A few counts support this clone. The CDR3 coding sequence is TGTGCCAGTAGTATAGTCCCCGGACGGAATGAAAAACTGTTTTTT. Translating it yields CASSIVPGRNEKLFF. V usage is TRBV19 and J usage is TRBJ1-4, with D unresolved. Deletions cut 1 base from V and 5 bases from J, with 11 bases between. This CDR3 spans 15 amino acids. The germline CDR1 and CDR2 sequences are LNHDA and SQIVND (reference sequence).

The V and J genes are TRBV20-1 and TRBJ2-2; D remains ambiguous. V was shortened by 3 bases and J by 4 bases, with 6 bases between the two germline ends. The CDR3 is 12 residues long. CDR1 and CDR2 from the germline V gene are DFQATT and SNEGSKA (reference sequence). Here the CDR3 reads CSASRATGELFF. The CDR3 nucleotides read TGCAGTGCTAGTAGGGCCACCGGGGAGCTGTTTTTT.

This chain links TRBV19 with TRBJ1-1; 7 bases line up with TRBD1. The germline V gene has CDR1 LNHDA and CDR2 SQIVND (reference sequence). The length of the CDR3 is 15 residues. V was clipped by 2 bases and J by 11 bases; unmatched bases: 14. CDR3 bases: TGTGCCAGTAGTATACTCGACAGGGAGCAGCCGGAGGCTTTCTTT. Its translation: CASSILDREQPEAFF.

The CDR3 nucleotides are TGCGCCAGCAGCCCGGCTAGCGGGAGTTACAATGAGCAGTTCTTC. This gives the protein CASSPASGSYNEQFF. The V gene is TRBV5-1, the J gene TRBJ2-1; the match to TRBD2 covers 10 bases. Germline CDR1 SGHRS, CDR2 YFSETQ. V lost 4 bases to trimming and J lost 4 bases; unmatched junction nucleotides: 5. The CDR3 is 15 amino acids.